This T cell receptor beta chain was documented in a study of response to subunit inactivated influenza vaccine. Study observations and caveats: Each seasonal flu vaccination may recruit only limited new T cells, authors suggested.

This clonotype appeared many times. Its target is not known. The CDR3 is 14 amino acids. Germline-derived CDR1 and CDR2 are MNHNS and SASEGT. V was pared by 8 bases and J by 2 bases, with 12 bases between. TCRdb itself ran the RT-PCR reads through MiXCR, one entry per CDR3 protein. The sample contains about 780,000 distinct CDR3 sequences, less than 20% of which appear only once. This TCR came from a man aged 50 to 60 who received an inactivated influenza vaccine. Specimen: PBMCs from blood, collected 4 to 6 days after vaccination. The V gene is TRBV6-1, the J gene TRBJ2-2; D possibly corresponds to TRBD2 (5 bases). CDR3 region: CASASGVNTGELFF. The CDR3, as DNA: TGTGCCAGCGCCTCCGGGGTTAACACCGGGGAGCTGTTTTTT.